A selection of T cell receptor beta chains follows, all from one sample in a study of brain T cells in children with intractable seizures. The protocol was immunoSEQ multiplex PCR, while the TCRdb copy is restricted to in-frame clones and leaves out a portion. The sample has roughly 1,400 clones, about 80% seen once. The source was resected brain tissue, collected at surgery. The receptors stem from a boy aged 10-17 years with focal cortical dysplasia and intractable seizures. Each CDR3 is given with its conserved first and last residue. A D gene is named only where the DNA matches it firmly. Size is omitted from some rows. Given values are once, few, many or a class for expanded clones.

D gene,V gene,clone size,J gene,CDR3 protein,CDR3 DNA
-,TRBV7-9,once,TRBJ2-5,CASSSGDLTGETQYF,TGTGCCAGCAGCTCTGGGGACCTCACGGGAGAGACCCAGTACTTC
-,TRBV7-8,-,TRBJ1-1,CASSFQGTEAFF,TGTGCCAGCAGCTTTCAGGGGACTGAAGCTTTCTTT
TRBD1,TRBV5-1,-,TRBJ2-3,CASSRTGVATDTQYF,TGCGCCAGCAGCCGGACAGGGGTCGCCACAGATACGCAGTATTTT
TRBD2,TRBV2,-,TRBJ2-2,CASGMGLAANTGELFF,TGTGCCAGCGGGATGGGACTAGCGGCGAACACCGGGGAGCTGTTTTTT
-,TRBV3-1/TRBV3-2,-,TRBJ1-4,CASSQDWDGDEKLFF,TGTGCCAGCAGCCAAGATTGGGACGGGGATGAAAAACTGTTTTTT
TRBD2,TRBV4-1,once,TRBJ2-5,CASSRYPGLADQETQYF,TGCGCCAGCAGCCGTTATCCCGGACTAGCGGACCAAGAGACCCAGTACTTC
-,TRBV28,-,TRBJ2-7,CASIGTGLSYSYEQYF,TGTGCCAGCATCGGCACGGGACTTTCATACTCCTACGAGCAGTACTTC
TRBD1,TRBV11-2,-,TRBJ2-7,CASSLLGGKGEQYF,TGTGCCAGCAGCCTTCTAGGGGGCAAAGGGGAGCAGTACTTC
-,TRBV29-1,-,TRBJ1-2,CSGGRGGYGYTF,TGCAGCGGGGGCAGGGGCGGCTATGGCTACACCTTC
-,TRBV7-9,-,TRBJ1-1,CASSFPNTEAFF,TGTGCCAGCAGTTTCCCGAACACTGAAGCTTTCTTT
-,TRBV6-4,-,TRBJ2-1,CASSDGGIGSNEQFF,TGTGCCAGCAGTGACGGCGGGATAGGAAGCAATGAGCAGTTCTTC
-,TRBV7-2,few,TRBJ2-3,CASRIAGGASTDTQYF,TGTGCCAGCAGAATCGCTGGGGGGGCGAGCACAGATACGCAGTATTTT
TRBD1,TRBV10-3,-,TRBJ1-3,CAIVDRSSGNTIYF,TGTGCCATCGTGGACAGGAGCTCTGGAAACACCATATATTTT
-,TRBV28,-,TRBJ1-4,CASSRASNEKLFF,TGTGCCAGCAGCCGGGCCTCTAATGAAAAACTGTTTTTT
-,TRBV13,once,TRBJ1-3,CASSLVGKGNTIYF,TGTGCCAGCAGCTTAGTAGGGAAAGGAAACACCATATATTTT
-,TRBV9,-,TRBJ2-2,CASSRSPPGYTGELFF,TGTGCCAGCAGTAGGTCCCCCCCAGGATACACCGGGGAGCTGTTTTTT
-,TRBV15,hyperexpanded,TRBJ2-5,CATSSGGGSETQYF,TGTGCCACCAGCTCCGGAGGGGGCTCAGAGACCCAGTACTTC
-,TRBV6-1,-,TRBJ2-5,CASSEDRAQYF,TGTGCCAGCAGTGAGGACCGGGCCCAGTACTTC
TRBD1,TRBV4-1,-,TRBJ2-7,CASSPWTGTYEQYF,TGCGCCAGCAGCCCCTGGACAGGGACCTACGAGCAGTACTTC
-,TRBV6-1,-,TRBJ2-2,CASSEVGAPGELFF,TGTGCCAGCAGTGAAGTGGGGGCACCCGGGGAGCTGTTTTTT
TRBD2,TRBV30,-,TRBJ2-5,CARGGLLETQYF,TGTGCCCGGGGGGGGTTACTAGAGACCCAGTACTTC
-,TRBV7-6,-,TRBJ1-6,CASSPPNSPLHF,TGTGCCAGCAGCCCCCCCAATTCACCCCTCCACTTT
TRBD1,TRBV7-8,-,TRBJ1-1,CASSLDRQGSEQAFF,TGTGCCAGCAGCTTAGACCGACAGGGAAGTGAACAAGCTTTCTTT
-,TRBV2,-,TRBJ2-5,CASSALLGGLAEGGETQYF,TGTGCCAGCAGTGCCCTGCTCGGGGGTTTAGCGGAAGGGGGAGAGACCCAGTACTTC
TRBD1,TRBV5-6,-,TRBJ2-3,CASSSPRQGFDTQYF,TGTGCCAGCAGCTCTCCGAGACAGGGTTTTGATACGCAGTATTTT
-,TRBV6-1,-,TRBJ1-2,CASSETTGTAYGYTF,TGTGCCAGCAGTGAAACTACCGGGACGGCGTATGGCTACACCTTC
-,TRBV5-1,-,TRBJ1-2,CASATAVERSGYTF,TGCGCCAGTGCGACAGCCGTCGAGAGGAGTGGCTACACCTTC
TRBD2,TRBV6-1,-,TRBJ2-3,CASSGGLAGGINTQYF,TGTGCCAGCAGTGGAGGACTAGCGGGAGGTATCAATACGCAGTATTTT
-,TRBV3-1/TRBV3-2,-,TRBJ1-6,CASSQEPESTIPLHF,TGTGCCAGCAGCCAAGAACCTGAATCGACCATCCCCCTCCACTTT
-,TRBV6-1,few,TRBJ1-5,CASSEAISGGSNQPQHF,TGTGCCAGCAGTGAAGCGATATCTGGGGGAAGCAATCAGCCCCAGCATTTT
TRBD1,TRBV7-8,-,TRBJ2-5,CASSFETGTDPRGTQYF,TGTGCCAGCAGCTTCGAAACCGGGACAGACCCACGAGGTACCCAGTACTTC
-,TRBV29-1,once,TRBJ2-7,CSVEEGGFYEQYF,TGCAGCGTTGAAGAAGGGGGATTCTACGAGCAGTACTTC